Sequencing of this TCR beta chain was carried out in a study of T cell changes during pregnancy in multiple sclerosis. V was trimmed by 1 base and J by 9 bases, leaving 10 bases between them. Germline CDR1 and CDR2: SGHVS and FQNEAQ. This CDR3 comprises 13 residues. Assay: immunoSEQ multiplex PCR; the TCRdb copy retains only in-frame clones and omits some. The data contain under 40,000 clones, about nine tenths of them singletons. The input for sequencing was CD8+ T cells from peripheral blood mononuclear cells, taken before pregnancy. The sequence came from a female donor with multiple sclerosis, enrolled in a pregnancy study. This chain joins TRBV7-8 and TRBJ2-1; D remains unclear. CDR3 in amino acids: CASSLDLVSEQFF. CDR3 bases: TGTGCCAGCAGCTTAGACCTAGTTAGTGAGCAGTTCTTC.